This T cell receptor beta chain was found in a study of T cell responses to AZD1222 COVID-19 vaccine. TCRdb's table, derived via immunoSEQ multiplex PCR, lists solely in-frame clones and lacks some. The data contain around 200,000 clones, around 88% of them singletons. Details on this clone: As yet, its antigen is unknown.

The V gene's germline CDR1 is SGHRS and CDR2 YFSETQ. Trimming took off 2 bases at V and 5 bases at J, with 7 bases between the two ends. The CDR3 totals 12 residues. Study-level results: The study found Spike-specific TCR breadth and depth rose after two AZD1222 doses. Repertoires were obtained solely post-peak T cell response. Nearly half of the spike-specific TCRs reportedly recognize variant regions that carry no mutations.

This TCR was recovered from an adult in good health. This rearrangement joins TRBV5-1 to TRBJ1-2; D unclear. Sequenced material: peripheral blood, taken on day 0 of AZD1222 vaccination. The DNA for the CDR3 is TGCGCCAGCAGCTTAGGCGGGTATGGCTACACCTTC. Its protein product is CASSLGGYGYTF.